This T cell receptor (beta chain) was retrieved from a study of blood T cell repertoires in COVID-19. Across the whole study: Sample material is recorded as cDNA or gDNA derived from T cells, B-cell-depleted T cells, or PBMCs.

This clone has a handful of counts. The sample holds other DNA sequences that translate to the same CDR3. Source study methods: Amplified reference gene primers provided the basis for estimating nucleated cell counts. The protocol was immunoSEQ multiplex PCR, while the TCRdb copy is restricted to in-frame clones and leaves out a portion. That table gives V, J and clone size, and the DNA gave D and trimming. The table has some 300,000 clones, 88% seen once. V was cut by 3 bases and J by 6 bases, with 3 bases left in between. In germline, CDR1 is MNHEY, CDR2 SVGAGI. The CDR3 has 12 amino acids. This chain uses TRBV6-5 with TRBJ1-6; D is undetermined. This receptor was obtained from a woman aged 25 to 39 who had recovered from COVID-19. Source material: peripheral blood. CDR3 sequence: CASSYRNSPLHF. CDR3 bases: TGTGCCAGCAGTTATCGTAATTCACCCCTCCACTTT.